This is a list of T cell receptor beta chains from one sample in a study of T cells in Graves' hyperthyroidism and ophthalmopathy. TCRdb itself ran the multiplex PCR reads through MiXCR, one entry per CDR3 protein. The table records roughly 500,000 distinct CDR3 sequences, about 43% of them present only once. Sequencing was performed on peripheral blood or thyroid tissue (not recorded which). These receptors all come from an adult woman with Graves' disease, either hyperthyroidism or ophthalmopathy (not recorded which). The CDR3 runs from the conserved cysteine through the conserved F or W. The D gene is left open where the match is weak. Not all rows give a size; the values are once, few, many and, for expanded clones, a class.

V gene	D gene	clone size	J gene	CDR3 protein	CDR3 DNA
TRBV6-1	NA	many	TRBJ2-5	CASSDEWGEETQYF	TGTGCCAGCAGTGATGAGTGGGGGGAGGAGACCCAGTACTTC
TRBV7-8	TRBD2	few	TRBJ2-7	CASSPLAGVDGEQYF	TGTGCCAGCAGCCCACTAGCGGGAGTGGATGGCGAGCAGTACTTC
TRBV29-1	TRBD2	few	TRBJ2-3	CSGARSGSRTDTQYF	TGCAGCGGAGCGAGAAGCGGGAGTCGCACAGATACGCAGTATTTT
TRBV7-8	NA	NA	TRBJ1-4	CASRGGRNEKLFF	TGTGCCAGCAGGGGGGGGAGAAATGAAAAACTGTTTTTT
TRBV14	NA	NA	TRBJ1-2	CASSPPLANYGYTF	TGTGCCAGCAGCCCCCCCCTTGCTAACTACGGCTACACCTTC
TRBV20-1	TRBD2	many	TRBJ2-5	CSARFGSGSWETQYF	TGCAGTGCTAGATTCGGCAGCGGGAGCTGGGAGACCCAGTACTTC
TRBV19	NA	NA	TRBJ1-4	CASTGRGENEKLFF	TGTGCCAGTACCGGCAGGGGAGAGAATGAAAAACTGTTTTTT
TRBV20-1	NA	NA	TRBJ1-1	CSAPFSGGPWAAEAFF	TGCAGTGCCCCGTTTTCGGGAGGGCCATGGGCCGCAGAAGCTTTCTTT
TRBV7-7	NA	NA	TRBJ2-3	CASSPDRLSTDTQYF	TGTGCTAGCAGCCCAGACAGGCTAAGCACAGATACGCAGTATTTT
TRBV4-2	TRBD2	NA	TRBJ2-7	CASSRYPRLAGGYEQYF	TGTGCCAGCAGCCGGTACCCCAGACTAGCGGGAGGTTACGAGCAGTACTTC
TRBV10-1	TRBD1	many	TRBJ2-2	CASSGPGTGRSGELFF	TGCGCCAGCAGTGGACCTGGGACAGGGAGATCTGGGGAGCTGTTTTTT
TRBV20-1	TRBD1	NA	TRBJ1-2	CSAPGATGSNYGYTF	TGCAGTGCCCCGGGGGCGACAGGGAGCAACTATGGCTACACCTTC
TRBV25-1	TRBD1	once	TRBJ1-2	CARGQGAINYGYTF	TGTGCTAGGGGACAGGGGGCGATAAACTATGGCTACACCTTC
TRBV11-2	NA	many	TRBJ1-2	CASSLDRTRDGYTF	TGTGCCAGCAGCTTAGATCGGACACGGGATGGCTACACCTTC
TRBV6-5	NA	NA	TRBJ2-5	CASRANLETQYF	TGTGCCAGCAGGGCGAATCTGGAGACCCAGTACTTC
TRBV2	NA	NA	TRBJ1-4	CASRTPGRRDNEKLFF	TGTGCCAGCAGGACTCCGGGACGAAGAGATAATGAAAAACTGTTTTTT